This TCR beta chain was recovered during a study of relationships among human T cell subsets. The T cell receptor alpha and beta CDR3 regions were amplified from mRNA by semiquantitative ARM-PCR. Tagged nested gene-specific primers were used first, then communal superprimers amplified exponentially. TCRdb fed the multiplex PCR reads into MiXCR, producing one record per CDR3 protein. The sample yields several thousand distinct CDR3 sequences, roughly 54% seen once. A few counts support this clonotype. Its antigen is unidentified. The CDR3 totals 15 residues. Germline V gene lookup returns CDR1 SGHAT and CDR2 FQDESV (reference sequence). V lost 2 bases and J 6 bases, leaving 17 bases between the germline ends. Study-wide findings and caveats: Over 50% of CD8+ cytotoxic sequences came from clones with over 100 reads.

Memory T cells were selected with anti-CD45RO beads from the CD45RA-negative fraction. What was sequenced was memory T cells sorted from blood. This chain links TRBV11-1 with TRBJ2-7, with D maybe TRBD1 (6 bases). The clonotype was recovered from a man aged 35 to 55 in good health. In nucleotides, the CDR3 is TGTGCCAGCAGCTTAACACAGGGTTTACCAGGCGAGCAGTACTTC. Translating it yields CASSLTQGLPGEQYF.